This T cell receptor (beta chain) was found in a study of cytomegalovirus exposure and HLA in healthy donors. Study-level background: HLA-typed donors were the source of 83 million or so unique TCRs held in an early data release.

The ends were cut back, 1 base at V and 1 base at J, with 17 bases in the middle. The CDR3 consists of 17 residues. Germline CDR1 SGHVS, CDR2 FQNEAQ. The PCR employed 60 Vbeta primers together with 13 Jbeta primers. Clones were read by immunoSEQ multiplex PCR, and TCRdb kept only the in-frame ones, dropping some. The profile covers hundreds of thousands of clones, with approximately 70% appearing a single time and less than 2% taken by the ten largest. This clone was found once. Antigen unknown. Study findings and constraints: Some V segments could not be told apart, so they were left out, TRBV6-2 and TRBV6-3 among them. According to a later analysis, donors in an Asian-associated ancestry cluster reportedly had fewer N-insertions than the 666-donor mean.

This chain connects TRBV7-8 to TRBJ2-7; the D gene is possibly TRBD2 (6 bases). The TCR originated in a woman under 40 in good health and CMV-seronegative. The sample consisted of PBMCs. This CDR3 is CASSLESPISGSYEQYF. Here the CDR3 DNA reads TGTGCCAGCAGCTTAGAGTCCCCGATTAGCGGATCCTACGAGCAGTACTTC.